The T cell receptor (beta chain) described here comes from a study of Graves' ophthalmopathy and Graves' hyperthyroidism. Study-wide background: At the time of initial diagnosis and before any treatment, peripheral blood was collected.

General study findings and limits: Blood also harbored most expanded thyroid clonotypes above 0.001 frequency.

Per germline, CDR1 SEHNR and CDR2 FQNEAQ (reference sequence). Trimming stripped 4 bases from V and 4 bases from J, with 13 bases between. The CDR3 extends over 14 amino acids. Included hyperthyroidism patients were aged 18 to 65 and newly diagnosed (under 2 months' duration). Ineligible for inclusion were patients with other autoimmune diseases, uncontrolled infections, pregnancy or lactation. This clonotype was seen at least ten times. Its antigen remains unknown. The study amplified TCR beta CDR3 regions using RNA transcripts. The workflow started with a first-round RT-PCR run with HTBI primers and then moved on to a second-round multiplex PCR. TCRdb itself ran the multiplex PCR reads through MiXCR, one entry per CDR3 protein. The sample consists of 350,000 to 400,000 distinct CDR3 sequences, about 16% of them appearing once.

The sequenced material came from peripheral blood. The rearrangement joins TRBV7-9 to TRBJ1-1; unclear D gene. This receptor was taken from a young woman with stable Graves' hyperthyroidism. CDR3 nucleotides: TGTGCCAGCAGCTCGCCTCGACGGGGCACTGAAGCTTTCTTT. Protein: CASSSPRRGTEAFF.